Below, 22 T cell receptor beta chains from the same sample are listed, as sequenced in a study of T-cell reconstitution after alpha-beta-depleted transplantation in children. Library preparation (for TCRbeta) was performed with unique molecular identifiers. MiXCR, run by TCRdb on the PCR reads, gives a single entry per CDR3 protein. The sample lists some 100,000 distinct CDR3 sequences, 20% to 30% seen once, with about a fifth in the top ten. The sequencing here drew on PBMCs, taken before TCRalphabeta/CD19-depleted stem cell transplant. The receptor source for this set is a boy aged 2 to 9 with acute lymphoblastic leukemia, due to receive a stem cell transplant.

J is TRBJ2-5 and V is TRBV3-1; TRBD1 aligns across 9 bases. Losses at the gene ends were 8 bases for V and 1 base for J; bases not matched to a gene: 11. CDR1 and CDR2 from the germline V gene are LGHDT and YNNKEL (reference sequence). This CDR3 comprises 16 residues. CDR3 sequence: CASGPWDRAPQETQYF. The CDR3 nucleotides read TGTGCCAGCGGCCCCTGGGACAGGGCCCCCCAAGAGACCCAGTACTTC.

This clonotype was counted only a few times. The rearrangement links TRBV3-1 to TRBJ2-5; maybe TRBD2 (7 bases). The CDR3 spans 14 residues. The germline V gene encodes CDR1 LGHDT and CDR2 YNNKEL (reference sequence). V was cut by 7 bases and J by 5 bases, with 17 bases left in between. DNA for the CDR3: TGTGCCAGCATCAACCGGGGGGCCGGGGAGACCCAGTACTTC. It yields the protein CASINRGAGETQYF.

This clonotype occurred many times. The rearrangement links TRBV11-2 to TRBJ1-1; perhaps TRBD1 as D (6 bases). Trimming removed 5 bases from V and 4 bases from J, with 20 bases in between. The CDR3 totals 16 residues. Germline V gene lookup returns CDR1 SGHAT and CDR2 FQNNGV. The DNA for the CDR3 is TGTGCCAGCAGCCCCACCTCGGCACAGGGTGTCACTGAAGCTTTCTTT. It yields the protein CASSPTSAQGVTEAFF.

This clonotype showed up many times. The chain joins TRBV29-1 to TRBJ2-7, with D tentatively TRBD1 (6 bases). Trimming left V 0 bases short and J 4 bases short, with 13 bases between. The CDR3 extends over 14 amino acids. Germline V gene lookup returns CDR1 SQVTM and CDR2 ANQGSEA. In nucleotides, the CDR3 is TGCAGCGTTGAAGATGCAGGGGTCCCATACGAGCAGTACTTC. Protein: CSVEDAGVPYEQYF.

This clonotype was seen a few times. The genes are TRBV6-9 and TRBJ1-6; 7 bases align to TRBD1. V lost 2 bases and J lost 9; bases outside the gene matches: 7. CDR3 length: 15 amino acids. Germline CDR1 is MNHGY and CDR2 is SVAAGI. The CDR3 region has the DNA TGTGCCAGCAGTTATGGCAGGGGGGGGCTTTCACCCCTCCACTTT. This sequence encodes CASSYGRGGLSPLHF.

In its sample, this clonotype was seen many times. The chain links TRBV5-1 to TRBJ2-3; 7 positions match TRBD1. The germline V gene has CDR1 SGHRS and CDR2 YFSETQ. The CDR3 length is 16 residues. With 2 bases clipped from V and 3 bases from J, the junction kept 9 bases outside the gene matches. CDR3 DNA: TGCGCCAGCAGCTTAGATGACAGGGCAGGAACAGATACGCAGTATTTT. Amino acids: CASSLDDRAGTDTQYF.

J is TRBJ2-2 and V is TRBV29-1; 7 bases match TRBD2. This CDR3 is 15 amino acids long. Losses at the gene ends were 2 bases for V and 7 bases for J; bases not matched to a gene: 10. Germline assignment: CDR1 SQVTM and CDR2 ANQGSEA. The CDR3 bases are TGCAGCGTTGAACGGTGGGAGGGCCAGAGCGGGGAGCTGTTTTTT. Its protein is CSVERWEGQSGELFF.

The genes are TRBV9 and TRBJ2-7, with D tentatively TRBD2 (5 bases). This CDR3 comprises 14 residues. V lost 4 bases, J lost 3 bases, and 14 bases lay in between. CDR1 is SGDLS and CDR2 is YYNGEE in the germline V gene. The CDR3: CASSPSQRSYEQYF. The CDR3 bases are TGTGCCAGCAGCCCCAGCCAGCGGAGCTACGAGCAGTACTTC.

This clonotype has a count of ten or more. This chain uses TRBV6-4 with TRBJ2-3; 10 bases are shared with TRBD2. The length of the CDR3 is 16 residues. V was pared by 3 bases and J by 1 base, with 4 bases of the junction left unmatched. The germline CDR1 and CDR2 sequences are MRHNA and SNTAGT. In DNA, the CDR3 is TGTGCCAGCAGTGAGGTCGGGACTAGCGGCACAGATACGCAGTATTTT. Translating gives CASSEVGTSGTDTQYF.

CDR3 coding DNA: TGCGCCAGCAGCTTGGCCTACTCCCCGGCTGAGCAGTTCTTC. Amino acids: CASSLAYSPAEQFF. The chain recombines TRBV5-1 with TRBJ2-1, with D hard to call. Per germline, CDR1 SGHRS and CDR2 YFSETQ. Trimming removed 0 bases from V and 9 bases from J, with 13 bases in between. The CDR3 runs to 14 residues.

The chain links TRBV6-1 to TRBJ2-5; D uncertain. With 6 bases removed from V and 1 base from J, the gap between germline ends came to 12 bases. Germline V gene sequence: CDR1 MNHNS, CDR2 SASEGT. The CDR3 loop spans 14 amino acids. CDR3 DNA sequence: TGTGCCAGCAGCCGAGGCCATACCCAAGAGACCCAGTACTTC. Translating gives CASSRGHTQETQYF.

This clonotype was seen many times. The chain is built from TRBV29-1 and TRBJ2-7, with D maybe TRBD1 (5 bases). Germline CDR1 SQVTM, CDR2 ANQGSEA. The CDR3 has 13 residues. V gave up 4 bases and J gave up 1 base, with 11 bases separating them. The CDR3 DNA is TGCAGCGTTGTCGACAGATCATCCTACGAGCAGTACTTC. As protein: CSVVDRSSYEQYF.

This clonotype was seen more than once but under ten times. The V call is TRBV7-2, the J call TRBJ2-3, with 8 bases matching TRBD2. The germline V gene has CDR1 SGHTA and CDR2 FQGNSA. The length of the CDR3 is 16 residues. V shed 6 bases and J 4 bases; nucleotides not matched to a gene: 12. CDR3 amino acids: CASSPTSGLPPDTQYF. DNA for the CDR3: TGTGCCAGCAGTCCTACTAGCGGCCTGCCCCCAGATACGCAGTATTTT.

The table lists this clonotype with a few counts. The CDR3 DNA is TGCGCCAGCAGGAGGGTAGAGGGGAACAATGAGCAGTTCTTC. Protein: CASRRVEGNNEQFF. The chain recombines TRBV5-1 with TRBJ2-1; D tentatively reads TRBD1 or TRBD2 (5 bases each). CDR1 SGHRS and CDR2 YFSETQ come from the germline V gene. This CDR3 is 14 amino acids long. V lost 5 bases to trimming and J lost 5 bases, with 14 bases between them.

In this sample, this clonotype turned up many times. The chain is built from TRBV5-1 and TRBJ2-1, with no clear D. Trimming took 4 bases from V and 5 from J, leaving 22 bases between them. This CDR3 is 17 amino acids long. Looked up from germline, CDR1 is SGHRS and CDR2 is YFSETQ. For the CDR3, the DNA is TGCGCCAGCAGCCCCCTGGGTGGGCGGAGAGCCGACAATGAGCAGTTCTTC. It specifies CASSPLGGRRADNEQFF.

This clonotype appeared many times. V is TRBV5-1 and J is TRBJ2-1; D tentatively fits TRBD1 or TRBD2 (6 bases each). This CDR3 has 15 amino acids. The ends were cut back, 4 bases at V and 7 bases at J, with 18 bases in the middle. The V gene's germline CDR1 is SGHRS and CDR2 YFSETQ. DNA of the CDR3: TGCGCCAGCAGCGAGGGATGGAGAGGGGGGAATGAGCAGTTCTTC. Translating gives CASSEGWRGGNEQFF.

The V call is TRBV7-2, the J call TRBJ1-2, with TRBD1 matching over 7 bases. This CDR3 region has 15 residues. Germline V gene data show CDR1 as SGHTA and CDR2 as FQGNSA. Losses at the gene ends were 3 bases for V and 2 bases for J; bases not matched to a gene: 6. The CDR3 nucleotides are TGTGCCAGCAGCTTCAGACAGGGAGTGAACTATGGCTACACCTTC. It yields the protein CASSFRQGVNYGYTF.

CDR3 DNA sequence: TGTGCCATCAGTGGTGGAAACACCATATATTTT. Its translation is CAISGGNTIYF. The J gene is TRBJ1-3, the V gene TRBV10-3; no clear D gene. This CDR3 has 11 amino acids. V was clipped by 4 bases and J by 3 bases, with 1 base between them. CDR1 ENHRY and CDR2 SYGVKD come from the germline V gene.

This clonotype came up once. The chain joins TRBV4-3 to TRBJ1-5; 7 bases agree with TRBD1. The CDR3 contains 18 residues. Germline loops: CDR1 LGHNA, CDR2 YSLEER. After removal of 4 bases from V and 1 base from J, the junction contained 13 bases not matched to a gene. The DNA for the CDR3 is TGCGCCAGCAGCCCTGAAACTCCCGGGACAGCGAGCAATCAGCCCCAGCATTTT. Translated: CASSPETPGTASNQPQHF.

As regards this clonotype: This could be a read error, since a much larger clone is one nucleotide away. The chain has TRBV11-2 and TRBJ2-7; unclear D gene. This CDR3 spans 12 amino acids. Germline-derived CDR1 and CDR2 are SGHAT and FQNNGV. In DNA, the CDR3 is TGTGCCAGCAGCTTAGTCGTGGGCGAGCCGTACTTC. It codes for CASSLVVGEPYF.

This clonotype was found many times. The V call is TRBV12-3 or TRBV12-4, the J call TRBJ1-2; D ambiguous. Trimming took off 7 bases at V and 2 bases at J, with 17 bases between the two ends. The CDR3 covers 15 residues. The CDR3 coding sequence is TGTGCCAGCACCCCGGACCGGGCGCGAAACTATGGCTACACCTTC. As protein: CASTPDRARNYGYTF.

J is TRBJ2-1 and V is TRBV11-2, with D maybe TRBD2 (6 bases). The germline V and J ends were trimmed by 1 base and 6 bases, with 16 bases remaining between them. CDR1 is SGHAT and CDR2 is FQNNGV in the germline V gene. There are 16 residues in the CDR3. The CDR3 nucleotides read TGTGCCAGCAGCTTAGGAGTAGCGGAGGGCATCAATGAGCAGTTCTTC. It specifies CASSLGVAEGINEQFF.